Listed here are 8 T cell receptor beta chains from one sample, sequenced in a study of blood T cell repertoires in COVID-19. Clones were sequenced by immunoSEQ multiplex PCR, and TCRdb holds only the in-frame ones, with some missing. This table has tens of thousands of clones, 86% appearing once. Sequences were obtained from peripheral blood. Every receptor here comes from a man between 25 and 39 years old with acute or convalescent COVID-19.

The chain carries TRBV6-2 or TRBV6-3 and TRBJ1-1, with D perhaps matching TRBD1 (6 bases). This CDR3 comprises 17 residues. Germline lookup yields CDR1 MNHEY and CDR2 SVGEGT. The germline V and J ends were trimmed by 2 bases and 4 bases, with 20 bases remaining between them. In nucleotides, the CDR3 is TGTGCCAGCAGTTACAGGGCGGGGGGCGCGAGTCCCACTGAAGCTTTCTTT. Encoded protein: CASSYRAGGASPTEAFF.

The count of this clone is one. The CDR3: CATSRKTGVGSGNTIYF. The CDR3 DNA reads TGTGCCACCAGCAGAAAGACAGGGGTGGGCTCTGGAAACACCATATATTTT. The chain recombines TRBV15 with TRBJ1-3; TRBD1 agrees at 8 bases. The V gene end was trimmed by 2 bases and the J gene end by 0 bases; junction bases not matched to a gene: 6. The germline gives CDR1 LNHNV, CDR2 YYDKDF (reference sequence). The CDR3 sequence is 17 residues long.

This clone has just one count. The chain combines TRBV21-1 with TRBJ2-7; the DNA was not compared with TRBD1, the D call given in the table. TRBV21-1 is classified as a pseudogene. The CDR3 contains 16 residues. The CDR3 loop reads CASNLLRGTPSYEQYV. Written as DNA, the CDR3 is TGTGCCAGCAATTTACTCAGGGGGACACCCTCGTACGAGCAGTACGTC.

The chain combines TRBV9 with TRBJ1-4, with TRBD1 as a possible D gene (6 bases). Germline assignment: CDR1 SGDLS and CDR2 YYNGEE. CDR3 length equals 16 residues. The V end was cut by 1 base, the J end by 7 bases, with 17 bases between. CDR3 loop: CASSVSTGLVGEKLFF. CDR3 sequence (DNA): TGTGCCAGCAGCGTATCCACAGGGTTGGTTGGTGAAAAACTGTTTTTT.

This rearrangement joins TRBV29-1 to TRBJ1-2; tentative D call: TRBD1 (5 bases). Deletions cut 4 bases from V and 8 bases from J, with 11 bases between. The CDR3 contains 11 residues. Per germline, CDR1 SQVTM and CDR2 ANQGSEA. The CDR3 here is CSVVYRGGYTF. Written as DNA, the CDR3 is TGCAGCGTTGTATACCGGGGGGGCTACACCTTC.

A single count supports this clone. This rearrangement joins TRBV5-1 to TRBJ1-2; D might be TRBD1 (5 bases). Trimming removed 2 bases at V and 8 bases at J, with 16 bases between. CDR3 length: 14 residues. Per the germline V gene, CDR1 is SGHRS and CDR2 is YFSETQ. CDR3 loop: CASSLGGQGYGYTF. CDR3 nucleotide sequence: TGCGCCAGCAGCTTAGGAGGGCAGGGATACGGCTACACCTTC.

This clone was seen once. The chain has TRBV6-1 and TRBJ1-5; D is uncertain. From germline, CDR1 is MNHNS and CDR2 SASEGT. V was pared by 1 base and J by 6 bases, with 4 bases between. The CDR3 extends over 12 amino acids. Here the CDR3 reads CASSEGAQPQHF. In DNA, the CDR3 is TGTGCCAGCAGTGAAGGGGCTCAGCCCCAGCATTTT.

This chain links TRBV6-5 with TRBJ2-1; D possibly corresponds to TRBD2 (7 bases). Germline V gene data show CDR1 as MNHEY and CDR2 as SVGAGI. V gave up 7 bases and J gave up 10 bases, with 20 bases separating them. The CDR3 totals 14 residues. CDR3 in amino acids: CASTPGRGPGEQFF. The CDR3 nucleotides are TGTGCCAGCACCCCTGGGCGGGGGCCAGGGGAGCAGTTCTTC.